The 3 T cell receptor beta chains presented below share a single source sample, sequenced in a study of blood T cells in healthy people across ages (dated by TCRdb to the mid-2010s). The library was obtained by 5' RACE. The instrument given in TCRdb is Illumina HiSeq 2500. A second 7 to 11 cycle PCR used a sample-barcoded 5' primer and a J-beta primer mix. TCRdb reprocessed the public reads (quality trimming at Q25 with fastp, clone calling with MiXCR) and kept in-frame beta chains. Rows are combined by CDR3 protein, so each entry shows the most common genes and DNA. In all, the sample holds hundreds of thousands of distinct CDR3 sequences, and about 30% of those were seen once. Approximately 15% of the sample goes to the ten largest clones. The sample was blood. The receptors originated from a woman older than 75 in good health. Donor details come from another sample of the same person, matched by shared clones.

The V and J genes are TRBV9 and TRBJ1-2, with a possible D match to TRBD1 (5 bases). The CDR3 is 17 amino acids. The ends were cut back, 3 bases at V and 2 bases at J, with 20 bases in the middle. Germline assignment: CDR1 SGDLS and CDR2 YYNGEE. CDR3 nucleotides: TGTGCCAGCAGCGAGCCGTGGGCAGGGTCGTTGAACTATGGCTACACCTTC. Translating it yields CASSEPWAGSLNYGYTF.

Remarks on this clonotype: A read error may be the cause here, since a much bigger clone is one base away. The chain carries TRBV9 and TRBJ2-6; no definite D call. The CDR3 totals 16 residues. Trimming shortened V by 5 bases and J by 0 bases, and 12 bases separated the two germline ends. Germline CDR1 reads SGDLS; CDR2 reads YYNGEE. CDR3 in amino acids: CASRVIAHSGANVLTF. Written as DNA, the CDR3 is TGTGCCAGCAGGGTTATTGCCCACTCTGGGGCCAACGTCCTGACTTTC.

This clonotype appeared many times. This chain joins TRBV6-5 and TRBJ2-7; 8 bases fit TRBD1. The germline CDR1 and CDR2 sequences are MNHEY and SVGAGI. The trim removed 6 bases at V and 1 base at J, leaving 11 bases unmatched. The CDR3 spans 16 residues. The CDR3 DNA is TGTGCCAGCAGCCTCTTCCGGGACAGGAGATCCTACGAGCAGTACTTC. This gives the protein CASSLFRDRRSYEQYF.